The 3 T cell receptor beta chains below all came from one sample that was sequenced in a study of blood T cell repertoires in COVID-19 (dated by TCRdb to the early 2020s). The library was produced with the immunoSEQ multiplex PCR assay. TCRdb took this table from immuneACCESS and kept in-frame rearrangements with V and J called. Such tables lack part of the clones; where checked against another copy, unresolved V genes explain under half of the gap, and the rest is unexplained. The sample table shows 60,000 to 85,000 clones, and approximately 86% are seen once. 15% to 20% of the sample is held by the ten biggest clonotypes. Sequencing used peripheral blood. The receptors stem from a human donor in a cohort sampled during active COVID-19.

This chain uses TRBV18 with TRBJ2-1, with 9 bases matching TRBD2. The V gene's germline CDR1 is KGHSH and CDR2 LQKENI. After removal of 2 bases from V and 2 bases from J, the junction contained 4 bases not matched to a gene. The CDR3 contains 16 residues. CDR3 in amino acids: CASSPGSSGAYNEQFF. CDR3 DNA: TGTGCCAGCTCACCAGGATCTAGCGGGGCCTACAATGAGCAGTTCTTC.

This clone is medium-sized (0.01 to 0.1%). The chain has TRBV5-1 and TRBJ2-7; 7 bases are shared with TRBD1. CDR3 size: 16 residues. Trimming cost V 4 bases and J 1 base; bases outside gene matches: 11. Germline V gives CDR1 SGHRS, CDR2 YFSETQ. The CDR3 nucleotides are TGCGCCAGCAGCCTTGATGGGACAGAACGGTCCTACGAGCAGTACTTC. It is translated as CASSLDGTERSYEQYF. The complete variable domain, with remaining parts taken from reference TRBV5-1 and TRBJ2-7, reads KAGVTQTPRYLIKTRGQQVTLSCSPISGHRSVSWYQQTPGQGLQFLFEYFSETQRNKGNFPGRFSGRQFSNSRSEMNVSTLELGDSALYLCASSLDGTERSYEQYFGPGTRLTVT.

The gene calls are TRBV11-1 and TRBJ2-5; D possibly corresponds to TRBD1 (5 bases). The germline gives CDR1 SGHAT, CDR2 FQDESV (reference sequence). The CDR3 sequence is 14 residues long. V was shortened by 4 bases and J by 4 bases, with 13 bases between the two germline ends. The chain's CDR3 is CASSSPGSPETQYF. The CDR3 region has the DNA TGTGCCAGCAGCTCACCAGGGTCCCCAGAGACCCAGTACTTC.